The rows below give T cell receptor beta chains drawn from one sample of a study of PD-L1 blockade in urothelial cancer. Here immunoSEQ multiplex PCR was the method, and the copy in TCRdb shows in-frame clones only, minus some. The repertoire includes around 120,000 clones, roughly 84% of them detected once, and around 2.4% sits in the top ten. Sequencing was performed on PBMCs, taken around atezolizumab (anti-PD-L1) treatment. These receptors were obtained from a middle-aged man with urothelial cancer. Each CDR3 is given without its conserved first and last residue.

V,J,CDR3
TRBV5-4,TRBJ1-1,ASSSQGSEAF
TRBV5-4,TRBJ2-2,ASSLESGELF
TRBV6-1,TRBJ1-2,ASSLTGGEGYT
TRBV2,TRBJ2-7,ASIRLAGLDEQY
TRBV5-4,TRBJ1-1,ASSPVTGEAF
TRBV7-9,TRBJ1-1,ASSPDLGGTEAF
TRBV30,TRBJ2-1,ACRTGYNEQF
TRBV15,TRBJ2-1,ATSRDKAGLRNEQF
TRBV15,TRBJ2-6,ATSSGNSGANVLT
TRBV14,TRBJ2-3,ASRVHGGGDTQY
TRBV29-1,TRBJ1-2,SVADRSTYGYT
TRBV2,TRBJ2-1,ASSSRTISNEQF
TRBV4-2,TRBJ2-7,ASSPGGTGDYEQY
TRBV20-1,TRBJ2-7,SALGQDEQY
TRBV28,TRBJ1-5,ASRSGRTYNQPQH